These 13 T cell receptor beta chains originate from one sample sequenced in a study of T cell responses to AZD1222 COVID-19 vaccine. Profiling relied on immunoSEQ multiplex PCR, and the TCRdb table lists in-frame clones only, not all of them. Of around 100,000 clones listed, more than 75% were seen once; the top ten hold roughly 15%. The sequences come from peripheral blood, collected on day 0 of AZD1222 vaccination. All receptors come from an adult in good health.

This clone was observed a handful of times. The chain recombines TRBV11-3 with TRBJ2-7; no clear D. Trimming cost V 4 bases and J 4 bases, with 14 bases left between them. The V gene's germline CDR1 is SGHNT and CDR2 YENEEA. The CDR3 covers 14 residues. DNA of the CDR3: TGTGCCAGCAGCTCCTACCCCCGACCGTACGAGCAGTACTTC. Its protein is CASSSYPRPYEQYF.

The CDR3 region has the DNA TGTGCCTGGGATAGCGGGAGTTTGGGGAAACAGTTCTTC. This codes for CAWDSGSLGKQFF. V usage is TRBV30 and J usage is TRBJ2-1; the match to TRBD2 covers 9 bases. The CDR3 totals 13 residues. Germline CDR1 and CDR2: GTSNPN and SVGIG (reference sequence). The V segment lost 5 bases and the J segment 13 bases; nucleotides outside the gene matches: 12.

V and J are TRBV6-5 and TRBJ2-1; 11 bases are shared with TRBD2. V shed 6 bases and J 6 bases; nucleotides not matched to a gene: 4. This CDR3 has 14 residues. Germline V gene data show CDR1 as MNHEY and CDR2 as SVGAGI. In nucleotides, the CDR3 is TGTGCCAGCAGCACCGGGACTAGCGGCAATGAGCAGTTCTTC. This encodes CASSTGTSGNEQFF.

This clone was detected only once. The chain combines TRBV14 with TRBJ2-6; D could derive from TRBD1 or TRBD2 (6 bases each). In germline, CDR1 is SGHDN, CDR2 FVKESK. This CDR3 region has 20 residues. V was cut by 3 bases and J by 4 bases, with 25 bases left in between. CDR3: CASSQGVGYGGPSGANVLTF. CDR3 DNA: TGTGCCAGCAGCCAGGGGGTGGGTTACGGGGGCCCATCGGGGGCCAACGTCCTGACTTTC.

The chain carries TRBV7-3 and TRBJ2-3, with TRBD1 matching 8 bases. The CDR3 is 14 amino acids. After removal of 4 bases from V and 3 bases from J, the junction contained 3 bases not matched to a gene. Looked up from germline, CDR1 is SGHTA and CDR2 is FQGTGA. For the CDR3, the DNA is TGTGCCAGCAGCTGGACAGGGAGAACAGATACGCAGTATTTT. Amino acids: CASSWTGRTDTQYF.

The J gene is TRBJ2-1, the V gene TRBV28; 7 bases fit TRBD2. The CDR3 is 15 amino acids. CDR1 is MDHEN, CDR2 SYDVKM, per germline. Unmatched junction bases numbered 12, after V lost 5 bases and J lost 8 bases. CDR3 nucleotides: TGTGCCAGCAGTGTCTCCGGGAGGTTTAGGGATGAGCAGTTCTTC. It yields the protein CASSVSGRFRDEQFF.

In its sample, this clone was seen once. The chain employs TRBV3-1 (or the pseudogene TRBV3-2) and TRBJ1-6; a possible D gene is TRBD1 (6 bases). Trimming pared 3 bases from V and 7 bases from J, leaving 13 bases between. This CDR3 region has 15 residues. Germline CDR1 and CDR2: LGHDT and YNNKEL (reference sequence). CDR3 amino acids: CASSHRDKPNSPLHF. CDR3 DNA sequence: TGTGCCAGCAGCCACCGGGACAAACCAAATTCACCCCTCCACTTT.

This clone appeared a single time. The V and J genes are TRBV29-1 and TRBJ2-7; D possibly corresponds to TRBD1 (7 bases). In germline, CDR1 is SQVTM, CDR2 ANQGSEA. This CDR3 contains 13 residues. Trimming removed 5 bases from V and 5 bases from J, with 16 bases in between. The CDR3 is CSVSQGGGDEQYF. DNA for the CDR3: TGCAGCGTTTCCCAGGGGGGTGGTGACGAGCAGTACTTC.

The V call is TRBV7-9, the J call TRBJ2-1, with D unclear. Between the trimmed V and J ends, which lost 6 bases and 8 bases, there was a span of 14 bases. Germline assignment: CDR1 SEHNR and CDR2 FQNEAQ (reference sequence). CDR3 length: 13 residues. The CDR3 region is CASSPPLVDEQFF. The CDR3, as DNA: TGTGCCAGCAGTCCCCCCCTGGTTGATGAGCAGTTCTTC.

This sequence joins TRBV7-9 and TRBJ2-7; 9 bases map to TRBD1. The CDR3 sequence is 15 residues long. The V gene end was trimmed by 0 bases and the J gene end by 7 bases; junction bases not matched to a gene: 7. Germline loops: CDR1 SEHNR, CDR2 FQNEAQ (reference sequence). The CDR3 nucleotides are TGTGCCAGCAGCTTAGCCGGGACAGGGAAGGGGGAGCAGTACTTC. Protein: CASSLAGTGKGEQYF.

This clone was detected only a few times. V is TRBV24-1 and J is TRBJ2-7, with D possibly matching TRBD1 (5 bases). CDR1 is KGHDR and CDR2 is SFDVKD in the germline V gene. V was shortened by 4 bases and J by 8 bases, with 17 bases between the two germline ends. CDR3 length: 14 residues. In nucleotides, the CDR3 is TGTGCCACCAGTGACCCCAGGGTCCCGTACCAGCAGTACTTC. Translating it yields CATSDPRVPYQQYF.

CDR3 in amino acids: CASTTVPGGDTQYF. The CDR3 nucleotides are TGTGCCAGCACCACAGTCCCCGGAGGGGATACGCAGTATTTT. The chain recombines TRBV27 with TRBJ2-3, with a weak D call TRBD2 (6 bases). In germline, CDR1 is MNHEY, CDR2 SMNVEV (reference sequence). The V end was cut by 7 bases, the J end by 6 bases, with 17 bases between. The CDR3 runs to 14 residues.

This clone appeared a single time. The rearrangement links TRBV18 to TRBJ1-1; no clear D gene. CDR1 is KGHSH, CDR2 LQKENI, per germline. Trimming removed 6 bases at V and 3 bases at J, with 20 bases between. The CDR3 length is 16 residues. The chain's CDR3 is CASSSLSVLGDTEAFF. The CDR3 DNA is TGTGCCAGCTCCAGCCTCTCTGTCCTCGGGGACACTGAAGCTTTCTTT.